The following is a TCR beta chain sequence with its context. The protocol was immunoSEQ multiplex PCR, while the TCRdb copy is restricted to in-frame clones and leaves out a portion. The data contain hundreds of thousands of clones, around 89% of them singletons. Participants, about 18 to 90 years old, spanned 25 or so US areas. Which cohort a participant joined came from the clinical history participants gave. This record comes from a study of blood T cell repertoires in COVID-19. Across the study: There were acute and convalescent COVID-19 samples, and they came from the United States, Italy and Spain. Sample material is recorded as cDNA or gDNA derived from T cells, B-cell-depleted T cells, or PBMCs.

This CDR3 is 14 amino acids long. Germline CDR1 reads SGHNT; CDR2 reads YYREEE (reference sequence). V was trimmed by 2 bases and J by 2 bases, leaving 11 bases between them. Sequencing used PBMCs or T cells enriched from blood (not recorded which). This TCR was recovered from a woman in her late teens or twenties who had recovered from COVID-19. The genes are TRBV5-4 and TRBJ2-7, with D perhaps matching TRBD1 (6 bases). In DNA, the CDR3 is TGTGCCAGCAGCTTCGACAGGTATACCTACGAGCAGTACTTC. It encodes CASSFDRYTYEQYF.